The T cell receptor beta chain described here comes from a study of blood T cell repertoires in COVID-19. Original processing methods: Cell counts per sample came from amplifying reference gene primers. Using immunoSEQ multiplex PCR, the repertoire was profiled, and TCRdb retains in-frame clones only, with some absent. Clone size and the V and J calls come from that table; the DNA yielded D and trimming. The sample consists of 85,000 to 100,000 clones, over 75% of them appearing once. Germline V gene lookup returns CDR1 SGHRS and CDR2 YFSETQ. The CDR3 spans 15 residues. Losses at the gene ends were 1 base for V and 6 bases for J; bases not matched to a gene: 8.

This clonotype was sampled from a man between 60 and 70 years old with acute or convalescent COVID-19. V usage is TRBV5-1 and J usage is TRBJ1-1, with 8 bases fitting TRBD1. The sequenced material came from peripheral blood. CDR3 coding DNA: TGCGCCAGCAGCTTGTTCACAGGGGGGTACGCTGAAGCTTTCTTT. Protein sequence: CASSLFTGGYAEAFF.